This T cell receptor (beta chain) originates from a study of identical twins. Points from the study as a whole: Rather than following the same donors, the conclusions depended on cross-sectional statistical analysis.

On this clonotype itself: Its antigen remains unknown.

All of the donors were Caucasians in good health. Carrying unique molecular identifiers, the cDNA also gained a universal primer site through template switching. MiXCR, run by TCRdb on the 5' RACE reads, gives a single entry per CDR3 protein. The sample records around 1.7 million distinct CDR3 sequences, around 29% being singletons. Trimming removed 4 bases from V and 5 bases from J; junction bases left unmatched: 3. The CDR3 runs to 13 residues. Per the germline V gene, CDR1 is LNHDA and CDR2 is SQIVND (reference sequence). The chain carries TRBV19 and TRBJ2-3; 7 positions match TRBD1. The sequenced sample consisted of cord blood. This receptor was identified in a newborn girl in good health. CDR3 region: CASSKRQGDTQYF. The CDR3 region has the DNA TGTGCCAGTAGTAAACGACAGGGAGATACGCAGTATTTT.